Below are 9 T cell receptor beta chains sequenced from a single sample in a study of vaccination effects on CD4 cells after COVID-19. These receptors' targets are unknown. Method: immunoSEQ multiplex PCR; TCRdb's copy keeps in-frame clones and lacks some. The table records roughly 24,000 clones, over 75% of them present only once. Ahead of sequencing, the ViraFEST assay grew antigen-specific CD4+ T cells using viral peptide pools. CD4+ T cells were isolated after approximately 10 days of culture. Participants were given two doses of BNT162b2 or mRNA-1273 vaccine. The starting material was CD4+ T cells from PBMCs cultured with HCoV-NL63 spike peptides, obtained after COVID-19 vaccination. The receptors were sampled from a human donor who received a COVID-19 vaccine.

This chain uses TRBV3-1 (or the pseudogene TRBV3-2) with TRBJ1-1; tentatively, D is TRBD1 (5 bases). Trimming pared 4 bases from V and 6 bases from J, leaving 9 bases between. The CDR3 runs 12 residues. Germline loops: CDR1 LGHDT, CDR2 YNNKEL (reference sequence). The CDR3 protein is CASSPRGAEAFF. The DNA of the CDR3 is TGTGCCAGCAGCCCGCGGGGGGCTGAAGCTTTCTTT.

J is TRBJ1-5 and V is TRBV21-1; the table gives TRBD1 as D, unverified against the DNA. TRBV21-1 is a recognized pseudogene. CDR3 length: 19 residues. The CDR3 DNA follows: TGTGCCAGCAGGGATCGACGAGAGCAGCGCGACTGGAGTCAGGGGACACAGCATTTT. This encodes CASRDRREQRDWSQGTQHF.

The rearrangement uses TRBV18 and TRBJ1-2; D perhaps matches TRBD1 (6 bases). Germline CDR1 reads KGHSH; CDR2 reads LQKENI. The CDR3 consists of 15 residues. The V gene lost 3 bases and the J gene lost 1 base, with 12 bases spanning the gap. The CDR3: CASSPSGALNYGYTF. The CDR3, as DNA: TGTGCCAGCTCACCCTCAGGGGCCCTTAACTATGGCTACACCTTC. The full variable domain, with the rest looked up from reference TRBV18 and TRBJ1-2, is NAGVMQNPRHLVRRRGQEARLRCSPMKGHSHVYWYRQLPEEGLKFMVYLQKENIIDESGMPKERFSAEFPKEGPSILRIQQVVRGDSAAYFCASSPSGALNYGYTFGSGTRLTVV.

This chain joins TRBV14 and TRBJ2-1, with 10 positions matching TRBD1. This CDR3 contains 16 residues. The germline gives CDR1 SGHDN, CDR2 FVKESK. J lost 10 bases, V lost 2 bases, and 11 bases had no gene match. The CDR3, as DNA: TGTGCCAGCAGCCAACACCGGGACAGGGGATCCGGAGAGCAGTTCTTC. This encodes CASSQHRDRGSGEQFF.

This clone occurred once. CDR3 sequence (DNA): TGTGCCTGGGGACAGGGATACGGGTCTAATGAAAAACTGTTTTTT. Translated, it gives CAWGQGYGSNEKLFF. This rearrangement joins TRBV30 to TRBJ1-4; 8 bases are a match to TRBD1. There are 15 residues in the CDR3. The germline V gene encodes CDR1 GTSNPN and CDR2 SVGIG (reference sequence). With 5 bases clipped from V and 3 bases from J, the junction kept 8 bases outside the gene matches.

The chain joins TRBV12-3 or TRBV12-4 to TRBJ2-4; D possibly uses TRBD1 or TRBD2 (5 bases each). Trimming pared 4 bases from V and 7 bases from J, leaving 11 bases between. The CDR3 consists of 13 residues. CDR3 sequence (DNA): TGTGCCAGCAGTTCGGGACGAGCGAACATTCAGTACTTC. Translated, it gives CASSSGRANIQYF.

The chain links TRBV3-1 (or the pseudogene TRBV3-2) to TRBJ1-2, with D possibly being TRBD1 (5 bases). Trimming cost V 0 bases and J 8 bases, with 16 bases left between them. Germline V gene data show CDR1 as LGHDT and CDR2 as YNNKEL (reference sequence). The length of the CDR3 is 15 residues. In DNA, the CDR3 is TGTGCCAGCAGCCAAGAATCTACAGGCTTGGGAGGCTACACCTTC. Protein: CASSQESTGLGGYTF.

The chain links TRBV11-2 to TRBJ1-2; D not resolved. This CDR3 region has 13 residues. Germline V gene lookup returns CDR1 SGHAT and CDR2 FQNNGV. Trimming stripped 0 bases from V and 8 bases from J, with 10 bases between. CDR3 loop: CASSLEASSGYTF. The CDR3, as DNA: TGTGCCAGCAGCTTAGAGGCATCTTCGGGCTACACCTTC.

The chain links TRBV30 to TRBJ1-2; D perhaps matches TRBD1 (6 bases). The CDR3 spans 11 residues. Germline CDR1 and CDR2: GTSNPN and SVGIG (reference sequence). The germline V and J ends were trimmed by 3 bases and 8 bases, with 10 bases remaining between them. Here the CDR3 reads CAWRGTGGYTF. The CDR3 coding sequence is TGTGCCTGGAGAGGCACAGGGGGCTACACCTTC.